Described below is a single TCR beta chain sequence and its context. Libraries were prepared by immunoSEQ multiplex PCR; TCRdb keeps only in-frame clonotypes and omits some of them. Of 260,000 or so clones in the sample, approximately 88% were seen once. This specimen belongs to a study of cytomegalovirus exposure and HLA in healthy donors. The clonotype was recovered from a young woman in good health and CMV-seronegative. Sequenced input: PBMCs.

The CDR3 DNA reads TGTGCCTGGGGGGGACAGGAGAACTATGGCTACACCTTC. The encoded protein is CAWGGQENYGYTF. The chain combines TRBV28 with TRBJ1-2; 8 nucleotides line up with TRBD1. This CDR3 region has 13 residues. From germline, CDR1 is MDHEN and CDR2 SYDVKM. After removal of 11 bases from V and 2 bases from J, the junction contained 7 bases not matched to a gene.